This record covers a single T cell receptor (beta chain). Participant-given clinical history determined each cohort assignment. In Cohort 3, a recovered donor had either two negative PCRs, clearance, or symptom resolution. These data are taken from a study of blood T cell repertoires in COVID-19. Looking at the study overall: T cells, B-cell-depleted T cells, or PBMCs provided the cDNA or gDNA that served as material.

Germline-derived CDR1 and CDR2 are MNHEY and SMNVEV (reference sequence). Trimming cost V 2 bases and J 3 bases; bases outside gene matches: 10. The CDR3 spans 16 residues. Method: immunoSEQ multiplex PCR; TCRdb's copy keeps in-frame clones and lacks some. The data contain about 170,000 clones, approximately 91% of them singletons. The receptor's source is a woman under 30 who had recovered from COVID-19. V gene TRBV27 combines with J gene TRBJ2-7, with 7 bases identical to TRBD2. Material: PBMCs or T cells enriched from blood (not recorded which). As DNA, the CDR3 is TGTGCCAGCAGTTTAAGAGTTGGGGGGGGTAACTACGAGCAGTACTTC. Amino acid sequence: CASSLRVGGGNYEQYF.